This TCR beta chain came from a study of breast tumors, draining lymph nodes, adjacent tissues. Points from the study as a whole: Tumor TCR diversity was below lymph nodes but above nontumor tissue. Luminal-like breast cancer showed significantly higher tumor–nontumor repertoire similarity than basal-like. The data were judged consistent with most tumor T cells coming from lymph node and expanding in tumor.

The lymph nodes were axillary draining lymph nodes from breast cancer patients. TCRdb recomputed calls from the multiplex PCR reads with MiXCR, one row per CDR3 protein. This table holds 150,000 to 200,000 distinct CDR3 sequences, about 30% found once. Regarding this clonotype: As yet, its antigen is unknown. A single base separates this from a much larger clone, so it may be a read error.

The TCR sequence derives from a female donor with breast cancer. Some clones in this sample may be carry-over from other donors' samples. Sequencing was carried out using axillary lymph node tissue.

In nucleotides, the CDR3 is TGTGCCAGTAGAAGCCGCGGGGGCCTCCGGGAGACCCAGTACTTC. Protein: CASRSRGGLRETQYF. This chain joins TRBV19 and TRBJ2-5; D perhaps matches TRBD2 (7 bases). CDR1 is LNHDA, CDR2 SQIVND, per germline (reference sequence). This CDR3 is built from 15 residues. V was cut by 6 bases and J by 5 bases, with 19 bases left in between.